This T cell receptor (beta chain) derives from a study of Graves' ophthalmopathy and Graves' hyperthyroidism. The germline V gene encodes CDR1 MDHEN and CDR2 SYDVKM. This CDR3 comprises 16 residues. V gave up 5 bases and J gave up 8 bases; unmatched junction bases: 9. The authors amplified TCR beta CDR3 regions, and they did so from RNA transcripts for repertoire sequencing. Second-round multiplex PCR followed a first-round RT-PCR using HTBI primers. TCRdb reprocessed the multiplex PCR reads via MiXCR and lists one record per CDR3 protein. The sample has about 390,000 distinct CDR3 sequences; about 17% are singletons. Study conclusions and caveats: From stable hyperthyroidism, ophthalmopathy was separated by a 13-signature model with about 88% sensitivity and roughly 81% specificity.

Concerning this clonotype itself: Its cognate antigen is unknown.

Diagnostic conclusions were grounded in clinical symptoms, serum thyroxine, TRAb, thyroid ultrasound and orbital computed tomography. Fresh peripheral blood (more than 9.5 ml) yielded the PBMCs. The sequenced material came from peripheral blood. The chain couples TRBV28 to TRBJ2-2; 12 positions match TRBD2. This clonotype was sampled from an adult woman with stable Graves' hyperthyroidism. CDR3 in DNA: TGTGCCAGCAGTCCCCGGACTAGCGGGAATTCGGGGGAGCTGTTTTTT. This sequence encodes CASSPRTSGNSGELFF.